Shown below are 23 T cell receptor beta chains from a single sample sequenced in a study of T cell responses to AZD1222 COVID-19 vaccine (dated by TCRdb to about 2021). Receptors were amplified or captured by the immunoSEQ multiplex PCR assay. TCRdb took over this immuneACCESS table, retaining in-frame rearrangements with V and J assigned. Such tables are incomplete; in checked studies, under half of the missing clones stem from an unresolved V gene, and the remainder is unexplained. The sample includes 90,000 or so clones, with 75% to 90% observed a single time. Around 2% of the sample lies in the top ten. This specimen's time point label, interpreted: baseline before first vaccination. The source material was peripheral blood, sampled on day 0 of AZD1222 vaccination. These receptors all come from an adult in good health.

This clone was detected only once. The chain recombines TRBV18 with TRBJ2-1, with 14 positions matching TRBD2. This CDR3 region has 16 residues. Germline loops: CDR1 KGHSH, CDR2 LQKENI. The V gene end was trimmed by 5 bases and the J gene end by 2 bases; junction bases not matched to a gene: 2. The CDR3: CASSSGLAGAYNEQFF. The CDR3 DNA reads TGTGCCAGCTCATCGGGACTAGCGGGGGCCTACAATGAGCAGTTCTTC.

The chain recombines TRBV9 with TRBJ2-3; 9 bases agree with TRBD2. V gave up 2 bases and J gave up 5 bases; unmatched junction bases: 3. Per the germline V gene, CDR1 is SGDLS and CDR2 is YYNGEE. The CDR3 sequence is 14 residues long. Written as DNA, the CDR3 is TGTGCCAGCAGCGTCCATAGCGGGGGAGATACGCAGTATTTT. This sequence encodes CASSVHSGGDTQYF.

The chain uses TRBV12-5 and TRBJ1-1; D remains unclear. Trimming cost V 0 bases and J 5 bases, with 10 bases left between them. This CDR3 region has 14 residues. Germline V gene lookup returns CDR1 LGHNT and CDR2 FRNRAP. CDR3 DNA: TGTGCTAGTGGTTTGGTAACGGCTGCAACTGAAGCTTTCTTT. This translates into CASGLVTAATEAFF.

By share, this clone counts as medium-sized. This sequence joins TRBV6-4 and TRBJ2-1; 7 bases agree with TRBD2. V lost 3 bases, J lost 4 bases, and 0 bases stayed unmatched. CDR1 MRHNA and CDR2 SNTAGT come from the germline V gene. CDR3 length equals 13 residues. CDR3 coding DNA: TGTGCCAGCAGTGAGCGGGAGTACAATGAGCAGTTCTTC. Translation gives CASSEREYNEQFF.

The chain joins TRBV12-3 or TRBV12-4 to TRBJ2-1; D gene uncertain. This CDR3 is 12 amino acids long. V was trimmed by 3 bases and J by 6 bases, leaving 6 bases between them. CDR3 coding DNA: TGTGCCAGCAGTTTCTACGGCAATGAGCAGTTCTTC. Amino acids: CASSFYGNEQFF.

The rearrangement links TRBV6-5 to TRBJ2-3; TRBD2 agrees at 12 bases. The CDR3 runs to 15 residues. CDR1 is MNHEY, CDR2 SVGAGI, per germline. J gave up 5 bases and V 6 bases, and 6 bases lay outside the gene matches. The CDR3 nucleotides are TGTGCCAGCAGGGGACTAGCGGGCGGCGGAGATACGCAGTATTTT. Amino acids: CASRGLAGGGDTQYF.

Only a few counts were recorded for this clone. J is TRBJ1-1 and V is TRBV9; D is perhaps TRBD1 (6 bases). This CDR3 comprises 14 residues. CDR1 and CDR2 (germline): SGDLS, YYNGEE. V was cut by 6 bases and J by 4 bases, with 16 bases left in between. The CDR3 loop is CASNLRGGGTEAFF. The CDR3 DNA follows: TGTGCCAGCAACCTTAGGGGGGGAGGCACTGAAGCTTTCTTT.

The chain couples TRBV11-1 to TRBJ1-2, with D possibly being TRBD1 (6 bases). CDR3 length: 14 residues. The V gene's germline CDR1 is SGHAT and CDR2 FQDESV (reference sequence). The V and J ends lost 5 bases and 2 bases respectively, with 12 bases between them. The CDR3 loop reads CASSPLGQNYGYTF. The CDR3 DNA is TGTGCCAGCAGCCCTCTCGGACAGAACTATGGCTACACCTTC.

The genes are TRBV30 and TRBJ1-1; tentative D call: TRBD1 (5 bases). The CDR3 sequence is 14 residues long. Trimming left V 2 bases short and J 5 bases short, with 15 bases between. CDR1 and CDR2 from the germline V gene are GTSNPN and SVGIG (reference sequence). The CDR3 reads CAWSPGQGDTEAFF. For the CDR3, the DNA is TGTGCCTGGAGTCCAGGTCAGGGTGATACTGAAGCTTTCTTT.

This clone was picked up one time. The CDR3 loop reads CAISERYRMGGNTEAFF. CDR3 in DNA: TGTGCCATCAGTGAGCGGTATCGGATGGGGGGAAACACTGAAGCTTTCTTT. The gene calls are TRBV10-3 and TRBJ1-1; the D gene is possibly TRBD1 (5 bases). The CDR3 runs to 17 residues. CDR1 is ENHRY, CDR2 SYGVKD, per germline. Trimming left V 2 bases short and J 2 bases short, with 18 bases between.

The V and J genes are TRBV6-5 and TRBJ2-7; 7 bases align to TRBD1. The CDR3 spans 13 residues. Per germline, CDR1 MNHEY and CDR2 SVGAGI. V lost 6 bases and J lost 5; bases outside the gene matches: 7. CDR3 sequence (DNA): TGTGCCAGCAGCCGACAGGGTTCCCACGAGCAGTACTTC. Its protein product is CASSRQGSHEQYF.

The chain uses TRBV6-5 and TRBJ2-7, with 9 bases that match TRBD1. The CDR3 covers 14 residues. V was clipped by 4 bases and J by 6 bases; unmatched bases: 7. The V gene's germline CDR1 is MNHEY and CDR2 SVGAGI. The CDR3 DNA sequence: TGTGCCAGCAGTTTCCGGGACAGGGCCGCCGAGCAGTACTTC. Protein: CASSFRDRAAEQYF.

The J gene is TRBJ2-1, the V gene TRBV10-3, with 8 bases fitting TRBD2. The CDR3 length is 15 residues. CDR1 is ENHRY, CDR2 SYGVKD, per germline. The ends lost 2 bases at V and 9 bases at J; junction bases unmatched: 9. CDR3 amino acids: CAISEVERELAEQFF. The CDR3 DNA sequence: TGTGCCATCAGTGAGGTGGAGCGGGAGCTTGCTGAGCAGTTCTTC.

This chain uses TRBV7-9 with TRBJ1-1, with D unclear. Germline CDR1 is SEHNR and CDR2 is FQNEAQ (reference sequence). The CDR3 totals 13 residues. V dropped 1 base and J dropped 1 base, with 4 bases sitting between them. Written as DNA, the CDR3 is TGTGCCAGCAGCTTAGGGCAGAACACTGAAGCTTTCTTT. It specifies CASSLGQNTEAFF. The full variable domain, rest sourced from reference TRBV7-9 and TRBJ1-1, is DTGVSQNPRHKITKRGQNVTFRCDPISEHNRLYWYRQTLGQGPEFLTYFQNEAQLEKSRLLSDRFSAERPKGSFSTLEIQRTEQGDSAMYLCASSLGQNTEAFFGQGTRLTVV.

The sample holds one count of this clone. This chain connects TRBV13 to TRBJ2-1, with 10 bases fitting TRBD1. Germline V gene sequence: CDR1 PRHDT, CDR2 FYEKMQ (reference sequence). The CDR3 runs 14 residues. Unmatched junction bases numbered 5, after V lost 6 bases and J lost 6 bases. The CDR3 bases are TGTGCCAGCAGTCCGGGACAGGGGTTCAATGAGCAGTTCTTC. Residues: CASSPGQGFNEQFF.

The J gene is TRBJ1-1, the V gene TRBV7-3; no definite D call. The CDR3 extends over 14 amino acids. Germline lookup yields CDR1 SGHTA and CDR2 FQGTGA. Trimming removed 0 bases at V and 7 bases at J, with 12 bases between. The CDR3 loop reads CASSLTDVMGEAFF. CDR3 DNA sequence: TGTGCCAGCAGCTTAACGGACGTCATGGGTGAAGCTTTCTTT.

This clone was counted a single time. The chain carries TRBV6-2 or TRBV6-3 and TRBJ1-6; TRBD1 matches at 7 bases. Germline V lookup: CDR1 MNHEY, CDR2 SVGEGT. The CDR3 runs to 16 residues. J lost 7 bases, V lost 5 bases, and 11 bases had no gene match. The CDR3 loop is CASSDPRTGRNSPLHF. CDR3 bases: TGTGCCAGCAGTGATCCCCGGACAGGACGGAATTCACCCCTCCACTTT.

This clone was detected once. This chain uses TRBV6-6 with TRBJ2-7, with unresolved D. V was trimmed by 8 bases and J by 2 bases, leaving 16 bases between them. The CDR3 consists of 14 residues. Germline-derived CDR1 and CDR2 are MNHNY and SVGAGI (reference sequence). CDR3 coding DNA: TGTGCCAGCTCCAGAGTAGGGCTCACCTACGAGCAGTACTTC. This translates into CASSRVGLTYEQYF.

Here the CDR3 reads CSVAPGNTGELFF. The CDR3 nucleotides are TGCAGCGTTGCGCCGGGGAACACCGGGGAGCTGTTTTTT. The rearrangement links TRBV29-1 to TRBJ2-2; D is uncertain. The CDR3 consists of 13 residues. Germline CDR1 is SQVTM and CDR2 is ANQGSEA. Trimming took off 4 bases at V and 1 base at J, with 7 bases between the two ends.

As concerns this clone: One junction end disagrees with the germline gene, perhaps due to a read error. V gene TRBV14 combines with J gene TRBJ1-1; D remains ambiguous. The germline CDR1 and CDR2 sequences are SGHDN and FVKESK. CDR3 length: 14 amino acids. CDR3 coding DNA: TGTGCCAGCACCCAAATAACCATGAACACTGAAGCTTTCTTT. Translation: CASTQITMNTEAFF.

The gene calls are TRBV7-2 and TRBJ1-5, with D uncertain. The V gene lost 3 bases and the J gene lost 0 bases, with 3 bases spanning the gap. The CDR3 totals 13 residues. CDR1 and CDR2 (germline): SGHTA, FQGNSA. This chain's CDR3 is CASSFRSNQPQHF. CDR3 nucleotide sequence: TGTGCCAGCAGCTTTCGTAGCAATCAGCCCCAGCATTTT.

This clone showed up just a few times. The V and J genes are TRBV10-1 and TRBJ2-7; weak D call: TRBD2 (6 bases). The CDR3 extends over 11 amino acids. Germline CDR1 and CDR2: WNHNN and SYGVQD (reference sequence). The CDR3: CTGGFSYEQYF. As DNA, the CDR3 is TGCACCGGAGGGTTTTCCTACGAGCAGTACTTC.

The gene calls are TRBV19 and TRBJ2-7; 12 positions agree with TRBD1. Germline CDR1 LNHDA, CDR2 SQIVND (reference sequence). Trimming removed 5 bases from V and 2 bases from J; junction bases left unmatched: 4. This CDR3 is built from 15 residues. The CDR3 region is CASSDRDRGPYEQYF. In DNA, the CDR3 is TGTGCCAGTAGTGACCGGGACAGGGGGCCCTACGAGCAGTACTTC.